This T cell receptor (beta chain) was identified in a study of identical twins (dated by TCRdb to the mid-2010s). With respect to the entire study: The study deep-sequenced TCR alpha and beta repertoires from monozygotic twins, unrelated adults of various ages and cord blood to test whether fetal clonotypes persist. To rule out contamination, replicate twin experiments were performed at different times with different library preparation protocols. General study outcomes and caveats: Excess twin sharing in beta out-of-frame sequences was weaker because fewer shared sequences lowered the signal-to-noise ratio. Because the same donors could not be followed over many years, conclusions were based on cross-sectional statistical analysis. Compared with coincidental sharing between unrelated individuals, an excess of low generation-probability sequences was observed among out-of-frame TCR alpha sequences shared between twins. Zero-insertion analyses could be partly confounded by invariant T cells such as MAIT and iNKT, although diverse VJ usage argued against such confounding for most clonotypes. Fewer insertions were carried by abundant cord blood beta clonotypes; a weaker similar trend was observed in young adult naive repertoires, while no such trend was observed in memory repertoires. Recombination models systematically underestimated out-of-frame TCR alpha sharing in monozygotic twins but agreed with sharing between unrelated individuals.

The library was generated by 5' RACE. TCRdb records Illumina HiSeq 2000 as the sequencer. A universal primer binding site was added through template switching, and the final cDNA carried a unique molecular identifier so that TCR cDNA molecules could be counted accurately. Specific primers in the conserved constant-segment region were used to synthesize first-strand cDNA for TCR alpha and beta chains. To control for contamination, every cDNA library carried two barcodes: a SMART-Mk sample barcode plus Illumina barcodes. TruSeq adapter sequences, together with Illumina sample barcodes, were added in two successive PCR steps. The Illumina HiSeq platform was used with custom primers to sequence TCR alpha and beta cDNA libraries. The paper's data handling went like this. MiGEC processed the raw reads to extract unique molecular identifiers, while MiXCR was used to determine the CDR3 positions. Recombination models were inferred per individual with the repgenHMM and IGoR tools using an EM algorithm. The tcR package in R was used for shared clonotype analysis, with sharing normalized by the product of cloneset sizes. Out-of-frame nonproductive sequences were analyzed to study raw recombination free of thymic and clonal selection effects. Through fastp at Q25 and MiXCR, TCRdb rebuilt clones from the public reads, retaining in-frame beta chains. Duplicate CDR3 protein sequences are folded into a single record with the most common DNA and genes. Clone size and V and J calls follow TCRdb, not the original study. The sample has around 500,000 distinct CDR3 sequences on record, approximately 15% of them singletons. 0.52% of the sample goes to the ten largest clones.

About this clonotype itself: No cognate antigen has been identified for it. Qualities for individual bases were not recorded, and no much larger clone is one base off.

Only healthy Caucasian donors were included. Three pairs of female monozygotic twins, all aged about 18 to 30 years, made up the twin cohort. Positive isolation kits from Invitrogen were used to isolate CD4+ and CD8+ T cell populations. The CDR3 runs 13 residues from the cysteine to the phenylalanine. Kept here is only the CDR3 DNA, which spans 39 bases and is read in frame from base 1. Based on the germline V gene (reference sequence), the CDR1 and CDR2 sequences are SEHNR and FQNEAQ. Unmatched junction bases come to 3, with V trimmed by 1 base and J by 10 bases. The same data also went into a second study, on yellow fever vaccine responses in identical twins. The second study reports: The T cell response to vaccination in identical twins was reported by the authors to appear partly convergent and partly personalized. In identical twins, the study followed T cell clones that responded to the vaccine with precision.

The specimen was CD4+ T cells sorted from blood. The sequence came from a woman under 30 in good health. Recombination connected TRBV7-9 to TRBJ1-1; a stretch of 10 junction bases matches TRBD1. The nucleotides are TGTGCCAGCAGCTTAGGACAGGGGGCGAGAGCTTTCTTT. Translation gives CASSLGQGARAFF.